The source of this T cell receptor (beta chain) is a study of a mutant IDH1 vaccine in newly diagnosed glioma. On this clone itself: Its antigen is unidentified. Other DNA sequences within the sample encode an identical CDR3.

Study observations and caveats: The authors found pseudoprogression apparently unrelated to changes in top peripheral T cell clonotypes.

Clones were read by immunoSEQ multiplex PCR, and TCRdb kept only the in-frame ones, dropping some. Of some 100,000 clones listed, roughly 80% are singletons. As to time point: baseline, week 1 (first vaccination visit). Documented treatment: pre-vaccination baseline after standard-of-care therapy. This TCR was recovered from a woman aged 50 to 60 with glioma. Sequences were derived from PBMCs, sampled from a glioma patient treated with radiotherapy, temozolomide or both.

CDR3 amino acids: CASSGTVNTEAFF. Written as DNA, the CDR3 is TGTGCCAGTAGTGGGACGGTGAACACTGAAGCTTTCTTT. The rearrangement links TRBV19 to TRBJ1-1; D is perhaps TRBD1 (5 bases). Trimming took 5 bases from V and 0 from J, leaving 7 bases between them. Germline-derived CDR1 and CDR2 are LNHDA and SQIVND (reference sequence). The CDR3 consists of 13 residues.